The rows below give T cell receptor beta chains drawn from one sample of a study of identical twins. TCRdb used MiXCR to reprocess the 5' RACE reads, holding one entry per CDR3 protein. The sample carries some 230,000 distinct CDR3 sequences, over 5.5% recorded once. The same data also contributed to another study, on T cells expressing NK-cell markers.

What was sequenced was CD8+ T cells sorted from blood. The receptors derive from a woman aged 18-29 years in good health. CDR3s include the opening cysteine and the closing phenylalanine or tryptophan. The D gene is left open where the match is weak. For some rows the clone size is stated as once, few or many, or as a class when expanded; others skip it.

many	TRBV12-3/TRBV12-4	-	TRBJ1-1	CASNPAGLEAFF	TGTGCCAGCAATCCTGCAGGACTTGAAGCTTTCTTT
many	TRBV6-4	-	TRBJ2-3	CASSDSPTRATDTQYF	TGTGCCAGCAGTGACTCACCCACCAGAGCCACAGATACGCAGTATTTT
-	TRBV13	-	TRBJ2-5	CASSSPRQETQYF	TGTGCCAGCAGCTCCCCGCGGCAAGAGACCCAGTACTTC
many	TRBV6-5	TRBD1	TRBJ2-1	CASSLTGGEQFF	TGTGCCAGCAGTTTAACAGGGGGGGAGCAGTTCTTC
-	TRBV19	-	TRBJ2-7	CASSSGHLLYEQYF	TGTGCCAGTAGTAGCGGGCATCTCCTCTACGAGCAGTACTTC
-	TRBV27	-	TRBJ1-1	CASRHPNTEAFF	TGTGCCAGCAGACACCCGAACACTGAAGCTTTCTTT
many	TRBV27	TRBD2	TRBJ2-3	CASKNPLAGATDTQYF	TGTGCCAGCAAGAATCCACTAGCGGGGGCCACAGATACGCAGTATTTT
few	TRBV29-1	-	TRBJ2-5	CSVVAREETQYF	TGCAGCGTTGTAGCCAGGGAGGAGACCCAGTACTTC
-	TRBV5-5	TRBD1	TRBJ1-6	CASSAPGQGYVLSPLHF	TGTGCCAGCAGCGCCCCGGGACAGGGATATGTTCTTTCACCCCTCCACTTT
-	TRBV7-9	-	TRBJ2-7	CASTQSVEQYF	TGTGCCAGCACCCAATCGGTGGAGCAGTACTTC
many	TRBV7-3	-	TRBJ1-2	CASSLNREDKGYTF	TGTGCCAGCAGCTTAAACAGGGAAGATAAGGGCTACACCTTC
many	TRBV29-1	TRBD2	TRBJ2-7	CSVPLSGITYEQYF	TGCAGCGTTCCCCTTAGCGGGATCACCTACGAGCAGTACTTC